A selection of T cell receptor beta chains follows, all from one sample in a study of early stage breast cancer tumors. Libraries were prepared by immunoSEQ multiplex PCR; TCRdb keeps only in-frame clonotypes and omits some of them. The sample yields about 63,000 clones, roughly 80% seen once. Material: blood. These receptors originate from a person aged 25 to 39 with breast cancer. The CDR3 runs from the conserved cysteine through the conserved F or W. The D gene is left open where the match is weak. Clone size is given for some rows only: seen once, a few or many times, or a class if the clone is expanded.

J gene | D gene | clone size | V gene | CDR3 protein | CDR3 DNA
TRBJ2-7 | TRBD2 | - | TRBV29-1 | CSVKPGLDSYEQYF | TGCAGCGTAAAACCGGGACTAGACTCCTACGAGCAGTACTTC
TRBJ1-1 | - | - | TRBV9 | CASSVLKNTEAFF | TGTGCCAGCAGCGTACTGAAGAACACTGAAGCTTTCTTT
TRBJ1-1 | - | few | TRBV5-4 | CASSWMGGEATEAFF | TGTGCCAGCAGCTGGATGGGGGGGGAGGCCACTGAAGCTTTCTTT
TRBJ2-3 | TRBD2 | - | TRBV5-4 | CASSSGIAGGPADTQYF | TGTGCCAGCAGCTCGGGGATAGCGGGAGGGCCGGCAGATACGCAGTATTTT
TRBJ1-5 | TRBD1 | - | TRBV5-1 | CASSTGQANQPQHF | TGCGCCAGCAGCACGGGACAGGCCAATCAGCCCCAGCATTTT
TRBJ1-1 | TRBD1 | - | TRBV7-6 | CASSLAGTGNTEAFF | TGTGCCAGCAGCTTAGCCGGGACAGGGAACACTGAAGCTTTCTTT
TRBJ2-2 | TRBD2 | - | TRBV19 | CASSIDVYRTAGGPGELFF | TGTGCCAGTAGTATAGATGTGTATCGCACAGCGGGGGGCCCCGGGGAGCTGTTTTTT
TRBJ1-4 | - | - | TRBV6-5 | CASRSQGGGKLFF | TGTGCCAGCAGATCTCAGGGAGGTGGAAAACTGTTTTTT
TRBJ2-2 | - | few | TRBV12-1 | CATPPGLEFGGELFF | TGTGCCACACCACCGGGACTAGAGTTCGGCGGGGAGCTGTTTTTT
TRBJ2-5 | - | once | TRBV4-1 | CASSPFQETQYF | TGCGCCAGCAGCCCTTTCCAAGAGACCCAGTACTTC
TRBJ1-1 | - | - | TRBV28 | CASSPTLGGAANTEAFF | TGTGCCAGCAGTCCTACCCTTGGGGGGGCGGCGAACACTGAAGCTTTCTTT
TRBJ2-7 | TRBD2 | - | TRBV29-1 | CSVEQTSGSYEQYF | TGCAGCGTTGAGCAGACTAGCGGGAGTTACGAGCAGTACTTC
TRBJ2-3 | TRBD2 | - | TRBV9 | CASSERLAGDTQYF | TGTGCCAGCAGCGAGAGACTAGCGGGAGATACGCAGTATTTT
TRBJ2-7 | TRBD1 | few | TRBV27 | CASSLSGGRYEQYF | TGTGCCAGCAGTTTGTCAGGGGGCAGGTACGAGCAGTACTTC
TRBJ2-7 | TRBD2 | - | TRBV11-2 | CASSPRRLAAFDEQYF | TGTGCCAGCAGCCCACGCCGACTAGCGGCATTCGACGAGCAGTACTTC
TRBJ2-5 | TRBD2 | - | TRBV23-1 | CASSGTSGRAYQETQYF | TGCGCCAGCAGCGGGACTAGCGGGAGGGCCTACCAAGAGACCCAGTACTTC
TRBJ1-1 | TRBD1 | - | TRBV7-9 | CASSATGTANTEAFF | TGTGCCAGCAGTGCAACCGGGACAGCGAACACTGAAGCTTTCTTT
TRBJ2-2 | TRBD2 | - | TRBV6-4 | CASTLEAGGTGELFF | TGTGCCAGCACCCTCGAGGCGGGAGGCACCGGGGAGCTGTTTTTT
TRBJ2-3 | - | - | TRBV10-2 | CASSRARVDTQYF | TGCGCCAGCAGTAGGGCGAGGGTGGATACGCAGTATTTT
TRBJ2-7 | TRBD2 | - | TRBV12-5 | CASGFSGTAGEQYF | TGTGCTAGTGGTTTTAGCGGGACCGCGGGGGAGCAGTACTTC
TRBJ1-1 | - | - | TRBV7-9 | CASSLGEDTEAFF | TGTGCCAGCAGCTTAGGGGAGGACACTGAAGCTTTCTTT
TRBJ2-3 | - | - | TRBV27 | CASSESTDTQYF | TGTGCCAGCAGTGAAAGCACAGATACGCAGTATTTT
TRBJ1-2 | - | - | TRBV29-1 | CSVLTGDYGYTF | TGCAGCGTTCTTACGGGGGATTATGGCTACACCTTC
TRBJ2-3 | TRBD2 | - | TRBV9 | CASSGSPGLAEITDTQYF | TGTGCCAGCAGCGGAAGCCCAGGACTAGCGGAGATCACAGATACGCAGTATTTT
TRBJ2-3 | - | - | TRBV7-2 | CASSRLMGEDTQYF | TGTGCCAGCAGCCGCTTAATGGGGGAAGATACGCAGTATTTT
TRBJ2-3 | - | - | TRBV4-1 | CASSQEPNTDTQYF | TGCGCCAGCAGCCAAGAACCCAACACAGATACGCAGTATTTT
TRBJ2-7 | TRBD2 | - | TRBV15 | CATSRELAGGTTYEQYF | TGTGCCACCAGCAGAGAACTAGCGGGAGGCACCACCTACGAGCAGTACTTC
TRBJ1-1 | TRBD1 | - | TRBV30 | CAWSPLDRENTEAFF | TGTGCCTGGAGTCCCTTAGACAGGGAGAACACTGAAGCTTTCTTT
TRBJ1-4 | - | - | TRBV30 | CAWSVLSFNEKLFF | TGTGCCTGGAGTGTACTCAGCTTTAATGAAAAACTGTTTTTT
TRBJ1-2 | TRBD1 | - | TRBV18 | CASSPREGASYGYTF | TGTGCCAGCTCACCGAGGGAGGGGGCAAGCTATGGCTACACCTTC
TRBJ2-7 | TRBD1 | - | TRBV19 | CASSTYRGPYEQYF | TGTGCCAGTAGTACCTACAGGGGGCCCTACGAGCAGTACTTC
TRBJ1-1 | TRBD1 | - | TRBV30 | CAWSPPGQGAKAFF | TGTGCCTGGAGTCCCCCCGGACAGGGGGCTAAAGCTTTCTTT
TRBJ2-7 | TRBD1 | - | TRBV10-3 | CAISLRGPYEQYF | TGTGCCATCAGCCTCAGGGGGCCGTACGAGCAGTACTTC
TRBJ1-5 | - | few | TRBV2 | CASSEGSGVQPQHF | TGTGCCAGCAGTGAGGGGTCAGGGGTTCAGCCCCAGCATTTT
TRBJ1-1 | - | few | TRBV5-1 | CASSLEPNTEAFF | TGCGCCAGCAGCTTGGAACCGAACACTGAAGCTTTCTTT
TRBJ2-7 | TRBD2 | - | TRBV5-1 | CASSPNLAGAYEQYF | TGCGCCAGCAGTCCAAACTTAGCGGGTGCCTACGAGCAGTACTTC
TRBJ1-5 | - | - | TRBV15 | CATSRAGYSNQPQHF | TGTGCCACCAGCAGAGCGGGTTATAGCAATCAGCCCCAGCATTTT
TRBJ1-1 | TRBD1 | - | TRBV28 | CASSLGPGQGMAEAFF | TGTGCCAGCAGTTTAGGGCCGGGACAGGGGATGGCTGAAGCTTTCTTT
TRBJ1-1 | - | - | TRBV6-6 | CASSYSSAPSTEAFF | TGTGCCAGCAGTTACTCGTCCGCACCGAGCACTGAAGCTTTCTTT
TRBJ2-3 | TRBD2 | - | TRBV15 | CATSRDPLAGGIDTQYF | TGTGCCACCAGCAGAGATCCCCTAGCGGGAGGGATAGATACGCAGTATTTT
TRBJ1-2 | - | - | TRBV27 | CASSFGGRDGYTF | TGTGCCAGCAGTTTCGGGGGGAGGGATGGCTACACCTTC
TRBJ2-6 | - | - | TRBV15 | CATSRDGRPGANVLTF | TGTGCCACCAGCAGAGATGGGAGGCCTGGGGCCAACGTCCTGACTTTC
TRBJ2-5 | TRBD2 | - | TRBV25-1 | CASSRTRLSATQYF | TGTGCCAGCAGTAGGACTAGACTTAGTGCGACCCAGTACTTC
TRBJ2-1 | - | few | TRBV5-4 | CASRTEPSNEQFF | TGTGCCAGCAGGACCGAGCCCTCCAATGAGCAGTTCTTC
TRBJ2-1 | - | - | TRBV29-1 | CSVLQGGVYNEQFF | TGCAGCGTCCTACAGGGAGGGGTATACAATGAGCAGTTCTTC